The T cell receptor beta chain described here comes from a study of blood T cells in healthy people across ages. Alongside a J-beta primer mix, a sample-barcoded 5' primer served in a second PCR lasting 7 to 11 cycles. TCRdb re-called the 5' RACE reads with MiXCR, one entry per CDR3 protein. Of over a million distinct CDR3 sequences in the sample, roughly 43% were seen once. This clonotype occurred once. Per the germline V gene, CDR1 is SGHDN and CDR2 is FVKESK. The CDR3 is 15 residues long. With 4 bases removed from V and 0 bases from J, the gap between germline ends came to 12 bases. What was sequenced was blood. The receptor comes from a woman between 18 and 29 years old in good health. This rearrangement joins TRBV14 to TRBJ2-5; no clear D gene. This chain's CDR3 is CASSRGTVNQETQYF. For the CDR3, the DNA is TGTGCCAGCAGCCGAGGAACGGTAAACCAAGAGACCCAGTACTTC.